The source of this TCR beta chain is a study of blood T cell repertoires in COVID-19 (dated by TCRdb to the early 2020s). Regarding the complete study: Collaborator samples came from the United States, Italy and Spain and covered acute and convalescent phases of COVID-19. Deeply sampled blood TCRbeta repertoires from subjects exposed to, actively infected with, or recovered from COVID-19 were included in the dataset. HLA class I and class II types, where available, came from metadata supplied by the sample provider rather than from assay-based typing. A freely available public database, intended as a resource for researchers studying the immune response to SARS-CoV-2, is where the repertoires were released. The prospective study material was composed of cDNA or gDNA derived from T cells, B-cell-depleted T cells, or PBMCs. Samples came from the ongoing ImmuneRACE study (first 160 participants) plus 1,254 subjects from 6 global collaborators. The sample metadata nearly always contained a de-identified subject ID, COVID-19 status, age in years and sex.

Trimming costs V 0 bases and J 0 bases, and their ends lie 17 bases apart. The CDR3 runs 18 amino acids, cysteine and phenylalanine included. The sequence is cut down to CDR3 DNA, 54 bases in frame from base 1. The germline V gene gives CDR1 as SGHDN and CDR2 as FVKESK. Here is what the overall study found, with its caveats: Clinical and demographic metadata were provided uncurated, with the amount varying by source and participant.

TCRbeta CDR3 regions were amplified from genomic DNA using the immunoSEQ Assay, a bias-controlled multiplex PCR. The published analysis was carried out like this. Nucleated cell counts per sample were estimated from amplification of reference gene primers within the assay. To quantify the absolute abundance of each unique TCRbeta CDR3 rearrangement, sequence reads were collapsed and filtered. Productive Simpson clonality was computed per sample as the square root of Simpson's diversity index over productive rearrangements. The immuneACCESS repertoire file appears here via TCRdb, limited to in-frame rearrangements. These files lack a portion of the clones; in checked studies, under half of the deficit traces to unresolved V genes, and the cause of the others is not known. The V and J calls and clone size come from that table; D and trimming were worked out from the DNA. This sample has approximately 250,000 clones in its table, and about 90% of those were observed once. The leading ten clones occupy roughly a tenth of the sample.

One collaborating source in Seattle enrolled patients during active infection and followed them longitudinally through the course of disease. Each collaborating institution followed its own protocols to collect whole blood in K2EDTA tubes. For TCRbeta analysis, collaborators shipped samples in one of three forms: frozen whole blood, isolated PBMCs, or DNA extracted from either of those sample types. As regards this clone: No antigen is known for it. Base qualities were left out, and no much larger clone turns up one base away.

The specimen sequenced was peripheral blood. This TCR came from a woman in her 70s with COVID-19, enrolled during active disease. The chain couples TRBV14 to TRBJ1-1; the best D guess is TRBD1, with 5 bases matching. The nucleotides are TGTGCCAGCAGCCAAGACAGAATACGTTGGGGGGTGAACACTGAAGCTTTCTTT. It is translated as CASSQDRIRWGVNTEAFF.